A selection of T cell receptor beta chains follows, all from one sample in a study of chemoradiotherapy in HPV16-positive cancers. Profiled with immunoSEQ multiplex PCR; TCRdb holds only in-frame clones, not every one. The repertoire consists of around 29,000 clones, with approximately 90% occurring once and the leading ten covering 20% to 25%. The material was blood, obtained from a patient who underwent chemoradiotherapy. Receptors were obtained from a human donor with HPV-associated anogenital cancer. Each CDR3 is given with its conserved first and last residue. Each record gives: clone size, D gene, J gene, V gene, CDR3 protein, CDR3 DNA. The D gene is left open where the match is weak. Where a row states a size, it is once, few, many or the class of an expanded clone; other rows omit it.

>-|-|TRBJ2-2|TRBV15
CATSTDRPNTGELFF
TGTGCCACCAGTACAGACAGGCCGAACACCGGGGAGCTGTTTTTT
>-|TRBD2|TRBJ2-3|TRBV27
CASSPNLAVLFGDTQYF
TGTGCCAGCAGTCCAAATCTAGCGGTCCTTTTTGGAGATACGCAGTATTTT
>once|-|TRBJ2-1|TRBV11-2
CASSPSLGDGVDEFF
TGTGCCAGCAGCCCGTCTTTGGGGGATGGGGTTGACGAGTTCTTC
>once|-|TRBJ2-2|TRBV28
CASKDYARLNTGELFF
TGTGCCAGCAAAGACTATGCGAGGCTGAACACCGGGGAGCTGTTTTTT
>-|-|TRBJ2-5|TRBV19
CASSISGRGQETQYF
TGTGCCAGTAGTATATCGGGGAGGGGGCAAGAGACCCAGTACTTC
>-|-|TRBJ2-6|TRBV7-3
CASSTQGSGANVLTF
TGTGCCAGCAGTACACAGGGCTCTGGGGCCAACGTCCTGACTTTC
>-|-|TRBJ2-1|TRBV18
CASSPREDYNEQFF
TGTGCCAGCTCACCACGGGAGGATTACAATGAGCAGTTCTTC
>once|-|TRBJ1-5|TRBV28
CASSLLSDGPIKPQHF
TGTGCCAGCAGTTTACTGTCTGACGGTCCGATCAAGCCCCAGCATTTT
>-|-|TRBJ2-1|TRBV27
CASSLYPFGNEQFF
TGTGCCAGCAGTCTATACCCGTTTGGAAATGAGCAGTTCTTC
>-|TRBD2|TRBJ2-7|TRBV29-1
CSVESTSGSEQYF
TGCAGCGTTGAAAGCACTAGCGGGAGTGAGCAGTACTTC
>-|-|TRBJ2-5|TRBV29-1
CSVGGSPGGETQYF
TGCAGCGTTGGAGGATCACCCGGCGGAGAGACCCAGTACTTC
>-|TRBD1|TRBJ1-5|TRBV30
CAWSVQGGQPQHF
TGTGCCTGGAGTGTACAGGGGGGACAGCCCCAGCATTTT
>-|-|TRBJ1-5|TRBV6-5
CASSEGPYQPQHF
TGTGCCAGCAGTGAGGGGCCGTATCAGCCCCAGCATTTT